Here is one T cell receptor beta chain with its context. Antigen unknown. The sample originates from a study of shared clonotypes between healthy human individuals. Whole-study results and caveats: Four donors held about 4.6% of naive CD4 clonotypes in common. Against clonotypes common to all four donors, non-shared ones had lower generation probabilities.

Genomic DNA belonging to each subset was distributed in equal measure over several immunoSEQ plates. TCRdb keeps only in-frame clones here, not all; method: immunoSEQ multiplex PCR. The sample records over 1.4 million clones, 96% being singletons. The CDR3 has 19 amino acids. With 1 base removed from V and 1 base from J, the gap between germline ends came to 23 bases. CDR1 is SNHLY and CDR2 is FYNNEI in the germline V gene. Material for sequencing was naive CD4+ T cells sorted from blood. Sample subset: CD45RA+ positively selected. J is TRBJ2-7 and V is TRBV2; perhaps TRBD1 as D (6 bases). The receptor comes from a man between 25 and 39 years old in good health. CDR3 in amino acids: CASSEELGTSMRASYEQYF. CDR3 bases: TGTGCCAGCAGTGAAGAGTTAGGGACAAGTATGAGGGCATCCTACGAGCAGTACTTC.